The clone carrying this T cell receptor (beta chain) was picked up a small number of times. This specimen belongs to a study of CD8+ T cells in alopecia areata. Documented treatment: oral pan-JAK inhibitor, 5-10 mg twice daily. Lesional scalp punch biopsies and peripheral blood were collected from alopecia areata patients. The CDR3 runs 13 residues. Germline CDR1 reads SNHLY; CDR2 reads FYNNEI. Trimming cost V 0 bases and J 3 bases, with 4 bases left between them. Sequencing templates came from extracted RNA that was reverse transcribed into cDNA. Clones were sequenced by immunoSEQ multiplex PCR, and TCRdb holds only the in-frame ones, with some missing. The data hold more than 150,000 clones, with about half observed a single time.

V and J are TRBV2 and TRBJ2-3, with D uncertain. Sample: CD8+ T cells sorted from blood, taken at approximately week 52, from a patient treated with tofacitinib. This sequence was found in a human donor with alopecia areata. CDR3 sequence reads: CASSEALTDTQYF. In DNA form, the CDR3 reads TGTGCCAGCAGTGAAGCGCTTACAGATACGCAGTATTTT.